This T cell receptor beta chain was sequenced for a study of T-cell memory formation after mild COVID-19. Study results and limitations: That cross-reactive memory joined was suggested by some responding clones appearing in pre-infection memory.

Of note for this clonotype: Its target is unknown.

The CDR3 is made up of 15 amino acids. The V end lost 0 bases, the J end lost 0 bases, and 8 bases lay between the germline ends. The V gene's germline CDR1 is SGHTA and CDR2 FQGNSA. TCRdb itself ran the 5' RACE reads through MiXCR, one entry per CDR3 protein. The repertoire has about 180,000 distinct CDR3 sequences, approximately 17% of them found once; the top ten carry approximately 4%. The sequence was collected from a man between 18 and 29 years old who had mild COVID-19 (a few samples of this study predate the infection). Cell type and time point are not known. The sample was PBMCs or a T cell subset sorted from them (not recorded which). The chain joins TRBV7-2 to TRBJ2-5; D unresolved. CDR3 region: CASSLATTYQETQYF. As DNA, the CDR3 is TGTGCCAGCAGCTTAGCCACCACGTACCAAGAGACCCAGTACTTC.